This entry concerns a single T cell receptor (beta chain). Trimming removed 0 bases from V and 6 bases from J; junction bases left unmatched: 9. Germline lookup yields CDR1 GTSNPN and CDR2 SVGIG (reference sequence). CDR3 length equals 15 residues. This sample stems from a study of radiotherapy plus CTLA-4 blockade in lung cancer. Data came from immunoSEQ multiplex PCR; TCRdb stores just in-frame clones and leaves some out. Of approximately 94,000 clones in the sample, roughly 80% are singletons; the top ten hold roughly 24%. This receptor was obtained from a human donor with non-small cell lung cancer that progressed on radiotherapy plus ipilimumab. Source: peripheral blood, taken from a patient treated with radiotherapy plus ipilimumab. The chain combines TRBV30 with TRBJ2-7; 9 bases are shared with TRBD2. The CDR3 DNA reads as TGTGCCTGGAGTGTGGGTAGTAGCGGGGGTGGCGAGCAGTACTTC. Translated: CAWSVGSSGGGEQYF.